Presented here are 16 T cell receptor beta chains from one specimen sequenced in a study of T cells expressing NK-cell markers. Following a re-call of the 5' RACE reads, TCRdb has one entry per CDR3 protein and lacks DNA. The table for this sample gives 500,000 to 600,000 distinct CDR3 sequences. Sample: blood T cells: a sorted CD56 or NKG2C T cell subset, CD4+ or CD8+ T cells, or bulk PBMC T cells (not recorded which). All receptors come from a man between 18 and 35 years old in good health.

The CDR3 here is CSVRGLAIDTQYF. V and J are TRBV29-1 and TRBJ2-3; TCRdb outputs TRBD1, but without DNA this stays unchecked. Germline values: CDR1 SQVTM, CDR2 ANQGSEA. There are 13 residues in the CDR3.

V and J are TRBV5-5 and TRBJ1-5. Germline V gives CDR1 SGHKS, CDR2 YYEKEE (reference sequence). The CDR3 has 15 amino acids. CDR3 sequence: CASSLNGQFNQPQHF.

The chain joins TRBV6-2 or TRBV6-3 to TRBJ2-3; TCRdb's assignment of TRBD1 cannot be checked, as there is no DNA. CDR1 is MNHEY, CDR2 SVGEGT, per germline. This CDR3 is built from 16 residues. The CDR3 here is CASRLISGGSADTQYF.

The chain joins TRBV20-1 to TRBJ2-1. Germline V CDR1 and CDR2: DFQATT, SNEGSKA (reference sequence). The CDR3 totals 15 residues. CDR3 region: CSARRYFEVRNEQFF.

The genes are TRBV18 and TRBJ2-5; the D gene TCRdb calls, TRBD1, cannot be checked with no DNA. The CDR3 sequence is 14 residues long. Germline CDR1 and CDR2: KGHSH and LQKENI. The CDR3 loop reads CASSPEDRGGTQYF.

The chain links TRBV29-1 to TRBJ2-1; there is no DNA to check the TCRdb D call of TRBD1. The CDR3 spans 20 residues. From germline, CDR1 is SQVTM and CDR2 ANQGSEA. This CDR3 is CSVGGAETSRPRSSYNEQFF.

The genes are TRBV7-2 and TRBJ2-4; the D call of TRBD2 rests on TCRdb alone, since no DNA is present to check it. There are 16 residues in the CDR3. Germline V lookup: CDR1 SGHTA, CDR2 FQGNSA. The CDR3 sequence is CASSPGLGGPKNIQYF.

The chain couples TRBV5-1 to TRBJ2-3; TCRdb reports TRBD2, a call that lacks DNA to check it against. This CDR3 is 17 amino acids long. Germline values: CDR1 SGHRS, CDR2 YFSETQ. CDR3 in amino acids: CASSSTTSGRSTDTQYF.

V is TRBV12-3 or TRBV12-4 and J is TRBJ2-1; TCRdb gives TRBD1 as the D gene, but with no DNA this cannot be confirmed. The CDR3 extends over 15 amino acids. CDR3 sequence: CASSFFGGTYNEQFF.

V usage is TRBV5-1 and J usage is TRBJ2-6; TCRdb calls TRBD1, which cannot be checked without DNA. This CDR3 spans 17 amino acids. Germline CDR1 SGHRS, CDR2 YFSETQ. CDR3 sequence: CASSLQGQGYGANVLTF.

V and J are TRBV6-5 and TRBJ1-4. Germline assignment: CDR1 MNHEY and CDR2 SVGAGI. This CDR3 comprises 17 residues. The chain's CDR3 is CASSPDGTSLTNEKLFF.

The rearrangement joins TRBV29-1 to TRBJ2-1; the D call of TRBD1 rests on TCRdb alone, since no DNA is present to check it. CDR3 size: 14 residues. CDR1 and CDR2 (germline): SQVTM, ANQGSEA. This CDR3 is CSVDSGTQYNEQFF.

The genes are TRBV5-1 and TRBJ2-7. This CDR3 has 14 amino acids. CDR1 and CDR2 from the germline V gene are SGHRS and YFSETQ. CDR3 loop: CASSLEVRLYEQYF.

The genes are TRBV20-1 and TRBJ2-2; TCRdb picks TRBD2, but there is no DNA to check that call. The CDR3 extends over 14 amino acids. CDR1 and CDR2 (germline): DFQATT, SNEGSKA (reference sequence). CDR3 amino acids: CSARTSGYTGELFF.

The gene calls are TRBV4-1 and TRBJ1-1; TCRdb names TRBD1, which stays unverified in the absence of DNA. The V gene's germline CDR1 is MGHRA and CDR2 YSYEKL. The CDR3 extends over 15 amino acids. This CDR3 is CASSQADRDDTEAFF.

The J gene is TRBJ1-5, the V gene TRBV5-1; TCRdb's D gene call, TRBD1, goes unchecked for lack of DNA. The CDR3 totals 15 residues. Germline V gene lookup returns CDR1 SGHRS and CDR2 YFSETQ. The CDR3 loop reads CASSLWTGKNQPQHF.